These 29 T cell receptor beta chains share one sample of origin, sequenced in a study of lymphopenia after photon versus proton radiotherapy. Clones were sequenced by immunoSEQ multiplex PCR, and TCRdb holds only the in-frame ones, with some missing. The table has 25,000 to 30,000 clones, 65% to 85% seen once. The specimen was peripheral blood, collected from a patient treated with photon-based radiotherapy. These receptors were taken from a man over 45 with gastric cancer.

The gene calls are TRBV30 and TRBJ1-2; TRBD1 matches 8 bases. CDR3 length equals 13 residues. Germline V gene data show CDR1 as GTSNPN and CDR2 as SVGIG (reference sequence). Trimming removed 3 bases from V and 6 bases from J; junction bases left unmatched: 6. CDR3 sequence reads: CAWRRTGLNGYTF. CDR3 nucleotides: TGTGCCTGGAGACGGACAGGGTTGAATGGCTACACCTTC.

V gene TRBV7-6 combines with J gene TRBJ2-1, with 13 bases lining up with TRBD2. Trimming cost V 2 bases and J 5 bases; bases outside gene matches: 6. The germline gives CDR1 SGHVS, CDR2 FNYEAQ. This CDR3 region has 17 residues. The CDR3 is CASSLLGTSGVNNEQFF. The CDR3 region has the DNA TGTGCCAGCAGCTTATTAGGGACTAGCGGGGTAAACAATGAGCAGTTCTTC.

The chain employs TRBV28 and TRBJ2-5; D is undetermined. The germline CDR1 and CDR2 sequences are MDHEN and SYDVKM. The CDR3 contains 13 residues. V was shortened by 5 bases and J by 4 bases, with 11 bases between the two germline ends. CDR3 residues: CASSETFAETQYF. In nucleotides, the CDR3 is TGTGCCAGCAGTGAGACTTTTGCAGAGACCCAGTACTTC. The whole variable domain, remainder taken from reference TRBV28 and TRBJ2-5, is DVKVTQSSRYLVKRTGEKVFLECVQDMDHENMFWYRQDPGLGLRLIYFSYDVKMKEKGDIPEGYSVSREKKERFSLILESASTNQTSMYLCASSETFAETQYFGPGTRLLVL.

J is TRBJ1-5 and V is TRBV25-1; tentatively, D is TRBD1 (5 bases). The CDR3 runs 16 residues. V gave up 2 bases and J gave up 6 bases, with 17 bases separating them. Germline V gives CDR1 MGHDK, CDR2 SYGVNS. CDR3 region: CASSEEDILSGQPQHF. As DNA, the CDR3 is TGTGCCAGCAGTGAAGAGGACATCCTATCAGGTCAGCCCCAGCATTTT.

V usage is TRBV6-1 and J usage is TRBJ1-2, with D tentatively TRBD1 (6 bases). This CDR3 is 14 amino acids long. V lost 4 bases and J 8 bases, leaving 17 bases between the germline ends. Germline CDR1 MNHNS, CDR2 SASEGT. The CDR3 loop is CASSAEQGVSGYTF. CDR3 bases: TGTGCCAGCAGTGCCGAACAGGGTGTTAGCGGCTACACCTTC.

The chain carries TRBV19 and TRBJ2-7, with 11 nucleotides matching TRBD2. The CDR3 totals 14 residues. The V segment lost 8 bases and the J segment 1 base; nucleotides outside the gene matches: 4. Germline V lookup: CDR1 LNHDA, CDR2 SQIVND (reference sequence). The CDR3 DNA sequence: TGTGCCAGTCCTACTAGCGGGGGATCCTACGAGCAGTACGTC. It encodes CASPTSGGSYEQYV.

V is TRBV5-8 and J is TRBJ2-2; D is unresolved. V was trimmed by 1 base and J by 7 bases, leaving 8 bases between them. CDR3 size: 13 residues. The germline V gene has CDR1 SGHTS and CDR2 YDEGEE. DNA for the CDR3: TGTGCCAGCAGCTTGAGTGACGACGGGGAGCTGTTTTTT. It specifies CASSLSDDGELFF.

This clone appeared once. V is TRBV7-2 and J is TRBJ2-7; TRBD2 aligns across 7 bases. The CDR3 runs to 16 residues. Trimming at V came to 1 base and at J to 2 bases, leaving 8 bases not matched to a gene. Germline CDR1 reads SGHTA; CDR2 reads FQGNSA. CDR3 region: CASSLGSRGVPYEQYF. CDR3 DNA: TGTGCCAGCAGCTTAGGGTCCCGGGGGGTCCCCTACGAGCAGTACTTC.

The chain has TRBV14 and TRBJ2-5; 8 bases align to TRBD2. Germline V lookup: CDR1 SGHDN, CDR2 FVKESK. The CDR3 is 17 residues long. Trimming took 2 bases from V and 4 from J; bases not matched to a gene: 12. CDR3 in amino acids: CASSQFAAGAPGETQYF. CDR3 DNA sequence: TGTGCCAGCAGCCAATTCGCAGCGGGGGCCCCGGGAGAGACCCAGTACTTC. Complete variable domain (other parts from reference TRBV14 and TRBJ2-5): EAGVTQFPSHSVIEKGQTVTLRCDPISGHDNLYWYRRVMGKEIKFLLHFVKESKQDESGMPNNRFLAERTGGTYSTLKVQPAELEDSGVYFCASSQFAAGAPGETQYFGPGTRLLVL.

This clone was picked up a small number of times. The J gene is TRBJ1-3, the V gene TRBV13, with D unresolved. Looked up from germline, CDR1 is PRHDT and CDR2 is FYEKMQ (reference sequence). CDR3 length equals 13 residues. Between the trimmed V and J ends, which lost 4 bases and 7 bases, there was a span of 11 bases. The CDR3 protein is CASSSTDGNTIYF. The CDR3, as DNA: TGTGCCAGCAGCTCAACCGACGGGAACACCATATATTTT.

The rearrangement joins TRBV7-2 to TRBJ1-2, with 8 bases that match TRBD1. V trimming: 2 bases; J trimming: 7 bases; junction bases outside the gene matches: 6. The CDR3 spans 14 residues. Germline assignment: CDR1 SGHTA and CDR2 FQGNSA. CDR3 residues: CASSLLTGVFGYTF. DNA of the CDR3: TGTGCCAGCAGCTTATTGACAGGGGTTTTTGGCTACACCTTC.

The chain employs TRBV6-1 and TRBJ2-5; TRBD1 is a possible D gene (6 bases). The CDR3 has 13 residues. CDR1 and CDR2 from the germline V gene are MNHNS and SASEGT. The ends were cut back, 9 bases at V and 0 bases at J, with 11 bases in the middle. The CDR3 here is CASTRDNQETQYF. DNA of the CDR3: TGTGCCAGTACCCGGGACAACCAAGAGACCCAGTACTTC.

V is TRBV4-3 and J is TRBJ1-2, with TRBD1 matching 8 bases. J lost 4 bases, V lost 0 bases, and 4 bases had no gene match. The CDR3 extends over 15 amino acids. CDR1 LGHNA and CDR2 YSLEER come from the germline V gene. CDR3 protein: CASSQERTGPYGYTF. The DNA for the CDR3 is TGCGCCAGCAGCCAAGAGAGGACAGGGCCCTATGGCTACACCTTC.

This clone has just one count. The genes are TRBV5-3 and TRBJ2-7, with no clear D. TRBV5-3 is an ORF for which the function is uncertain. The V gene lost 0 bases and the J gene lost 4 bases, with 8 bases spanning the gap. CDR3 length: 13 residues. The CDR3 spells CARSLEVAYEQYV. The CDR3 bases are TGTGCCAGAAGCTTGGAGGTAGCTTACGAGCAGTACGTC.

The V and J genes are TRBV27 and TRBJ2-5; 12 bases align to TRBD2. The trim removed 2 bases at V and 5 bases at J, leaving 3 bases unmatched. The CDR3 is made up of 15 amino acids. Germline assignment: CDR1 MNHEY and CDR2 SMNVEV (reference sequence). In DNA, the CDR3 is TGTGCCAGCAGTTTACTAGCGGGGGGGCAGGAGACCCAGTACTTC. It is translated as CASSLLAGGQETQYF.

CDR3 protein: CASSASDDSGNTIYF. CDR3 in DNA: TGTGCCAGCAGCGCTAGCGACGACTCTGGAAACACCATATATTTT. The rearrangement joins TRBV9 to TRBJ1-3; D is uncertain. V was shortened by 3 bases and J by 0 bases, with 10 bases between the two germline ends. There are 15 residues in the CDR3. Per the germline V gene, CDR1 is SGDLS and CDR2 is YYNGEE.

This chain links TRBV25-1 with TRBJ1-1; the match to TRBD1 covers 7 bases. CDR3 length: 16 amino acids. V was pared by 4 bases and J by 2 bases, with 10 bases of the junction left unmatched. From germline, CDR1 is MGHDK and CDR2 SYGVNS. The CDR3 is CASSAPTGPGNTEAFF. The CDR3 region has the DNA TGTGCCAGCAGTGCCCCGACAGGGCCAGGAAACACTGAAGCTTTCTTT.

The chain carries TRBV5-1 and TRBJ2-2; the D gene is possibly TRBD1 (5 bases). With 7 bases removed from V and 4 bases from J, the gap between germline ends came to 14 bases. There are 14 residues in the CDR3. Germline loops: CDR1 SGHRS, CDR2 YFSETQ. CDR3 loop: CASSQGSFTGELFF. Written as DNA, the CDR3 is TGCGCCAGCTCGCAGGGTTCTTTCACCGGGGAGCTGTTTTTT.

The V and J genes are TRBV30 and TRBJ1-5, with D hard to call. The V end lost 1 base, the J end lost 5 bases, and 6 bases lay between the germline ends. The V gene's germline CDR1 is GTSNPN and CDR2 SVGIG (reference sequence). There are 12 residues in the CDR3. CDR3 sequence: CAWSDSDQPQHF. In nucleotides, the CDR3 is TGTGCCTGGAGTGACAGTGATCAGCCCCAGCATTTT.

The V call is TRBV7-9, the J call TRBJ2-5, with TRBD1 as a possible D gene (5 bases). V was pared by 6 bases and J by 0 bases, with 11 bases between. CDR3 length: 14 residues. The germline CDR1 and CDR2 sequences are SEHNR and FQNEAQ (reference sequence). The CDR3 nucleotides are TGTGCCAGCAGGGACAACAGGTACCAAGAGACCCAGTACTTC. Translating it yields CASRDNRYQETQYF.

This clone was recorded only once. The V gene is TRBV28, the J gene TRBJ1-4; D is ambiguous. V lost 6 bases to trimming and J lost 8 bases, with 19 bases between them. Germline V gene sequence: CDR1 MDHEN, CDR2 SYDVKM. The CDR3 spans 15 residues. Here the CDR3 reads CASRIGRDFTEKLFF. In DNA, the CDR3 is TGTGCCAGCAGAATAGGGAGGGATTTTACGGAAAAACTGTTTTTT.

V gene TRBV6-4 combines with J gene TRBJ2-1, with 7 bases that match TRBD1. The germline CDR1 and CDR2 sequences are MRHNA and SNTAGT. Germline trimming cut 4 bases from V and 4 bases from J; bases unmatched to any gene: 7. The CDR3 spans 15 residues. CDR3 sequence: CASSGGKGAYNEQFF. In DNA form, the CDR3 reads TGTGCCAGCAGTGGCGGTAAGGGGGCGTACAATGAGCAGTTCTTC.

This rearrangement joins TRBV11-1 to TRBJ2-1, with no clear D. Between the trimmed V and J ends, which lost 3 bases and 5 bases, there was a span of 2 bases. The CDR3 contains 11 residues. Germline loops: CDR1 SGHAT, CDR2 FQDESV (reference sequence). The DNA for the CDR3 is TGTGCCAGCAGCTTTAACAATGAGCAGTTCTTC. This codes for CASSFNNEQFF.

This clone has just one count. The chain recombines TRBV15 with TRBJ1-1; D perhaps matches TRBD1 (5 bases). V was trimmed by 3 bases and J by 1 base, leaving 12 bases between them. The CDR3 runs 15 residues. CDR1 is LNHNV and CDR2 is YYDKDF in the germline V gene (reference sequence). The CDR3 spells CATSSGIGGNTEAFF. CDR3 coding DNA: TGTGCCACCAGCAGCGGAATTGGGGGGAACACTGAAGCTTTCTTT.

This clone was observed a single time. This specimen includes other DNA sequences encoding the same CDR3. The CDR3, as DNA: TGCGCCAGCAGCTTAACAGGGTCTGGAAACACCATATATTTT. Its translation: CASSLTGSGNTIYF. The V call is TRBV5-1, the J call TRBJ1-3; D is possibly TRBD1 (6 bases). V gave up 2 bases and J gave up 1 base, with 7 bases separating them. The CDR3 sequence is 14 residues long. Germline-derived CDR1 and CDR2 are SGHRS and YFSETQ.

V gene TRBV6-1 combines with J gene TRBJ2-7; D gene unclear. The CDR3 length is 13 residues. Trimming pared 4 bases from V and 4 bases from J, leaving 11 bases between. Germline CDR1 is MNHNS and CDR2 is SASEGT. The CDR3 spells CASSVPLLYEQYF. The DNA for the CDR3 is TGTGCCAGCAGTGTGCCATTATTATACGAGCAGTACTTC.

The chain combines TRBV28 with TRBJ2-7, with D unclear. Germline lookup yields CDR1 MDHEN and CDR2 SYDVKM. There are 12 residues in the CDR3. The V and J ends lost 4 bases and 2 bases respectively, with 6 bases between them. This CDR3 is CASSSLPYEQYF. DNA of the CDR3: TGTGCCAGCAGTTCGCTCCCCTACGAGCAGTACTTC.

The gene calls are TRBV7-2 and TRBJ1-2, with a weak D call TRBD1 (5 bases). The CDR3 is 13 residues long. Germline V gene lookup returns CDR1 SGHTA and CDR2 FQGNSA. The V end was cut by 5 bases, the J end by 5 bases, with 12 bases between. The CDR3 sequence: CASSLVQGYGYTF. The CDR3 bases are TGTGCCAGCAGCCTCGTCCAGGGTTATGGCTACACCTTC.

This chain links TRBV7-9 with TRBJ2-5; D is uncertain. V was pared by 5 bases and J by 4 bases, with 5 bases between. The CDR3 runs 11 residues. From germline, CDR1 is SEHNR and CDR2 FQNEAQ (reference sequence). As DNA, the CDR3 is TGTGCCAGCAGCGTAGGAGAGACCCAGTACTTC. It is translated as CASSVGETQYF.